The present T cell receptor beta chain was sequenced within a study of cytomegalovirus exposure and HLA in healthy donors. Study-wide context: Previous work identified roughly 120 million unique TCR beta sequences from approximately 190 million T cells. The study, taken as a whole, reports: In vitro assays verified that three CMV-associated chains recognized CMV antigens specifically. Most CMV-associated TCR beta chains appeared HLA-restricted in a later analysis.

In the case of this clone: Its antigen remains unknown.

With 60 Vbeta and 13 Jbeta primers, the PCR was carried out. Assay: immunoSEQ multiplex PCR; the TCRdb copy retains only in-frame clones and omits some. The data show about 120,000 clones, approximately 80% seen once. Germline lookup yields CDR1 SGHTA and CDR2 FQGTGA. Unmatched junction bases numbered 7, after V lost 1 base and J lost 6 bases. The CDR3 spans 17 residues. The rearrangement links TRBV7-3 to TRBJ2-2; 11 positions match TRBD2. Input material: PBMCs. The sequence was collected from a man aged 25 to 40 in good health and CMV-seropositive. CDR3 region: CASSLRLAGGGPGELFF. For the CDR3, the DNA is TGTGCCAGCAGCTTAAGGCTAGCGGGAGGCGGCCCCGGGGAGCTGTTTTTT.